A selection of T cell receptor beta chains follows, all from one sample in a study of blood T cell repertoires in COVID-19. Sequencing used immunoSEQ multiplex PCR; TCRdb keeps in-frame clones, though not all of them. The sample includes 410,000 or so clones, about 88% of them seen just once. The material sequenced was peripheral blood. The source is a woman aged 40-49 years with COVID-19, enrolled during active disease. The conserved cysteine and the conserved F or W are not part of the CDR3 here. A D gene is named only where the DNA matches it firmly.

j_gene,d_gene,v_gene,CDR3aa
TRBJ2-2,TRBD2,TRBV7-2,ASSFRAGVNTGELF
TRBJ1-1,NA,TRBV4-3,ASSQGLMNTEAF
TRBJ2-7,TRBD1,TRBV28,ASRPPGQGFGEQY
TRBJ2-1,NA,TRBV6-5,ASSPLSGPNEQF
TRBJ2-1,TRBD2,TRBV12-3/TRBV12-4,AAGLAADDEQF
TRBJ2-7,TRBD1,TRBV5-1,ASSLRRYPGQGAYEQY
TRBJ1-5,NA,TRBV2,ASRGDIGYSNQPQH
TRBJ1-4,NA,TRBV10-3,AISESATTNEKLF
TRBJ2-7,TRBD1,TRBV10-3,AISVRQGSYEQC
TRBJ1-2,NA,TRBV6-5,ASSPRRDSLYGYT
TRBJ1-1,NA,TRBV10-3,AISGIVGEAF
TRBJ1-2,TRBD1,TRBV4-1,ASSQQQGGSNYGYT
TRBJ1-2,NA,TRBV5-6,ASSSQGGHTTAWGYT
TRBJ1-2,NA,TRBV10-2,ASGIGSSYGYT
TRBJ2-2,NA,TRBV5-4,ASSLAGTNTGELF
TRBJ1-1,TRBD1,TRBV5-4,ASSLGLVGTGPEAF
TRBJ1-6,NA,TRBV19,ASSIKSSYNSPLH
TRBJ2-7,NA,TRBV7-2,ASSLNDGGTYEQY
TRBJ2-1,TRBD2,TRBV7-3,ASSSSGGVDEQF
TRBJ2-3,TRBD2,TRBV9,ASSVGGAGGTDTQY
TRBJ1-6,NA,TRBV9,ASSVTGTPGNSPLH
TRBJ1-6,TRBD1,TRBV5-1,ASSTRQGNSPLH
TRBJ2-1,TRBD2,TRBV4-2,ASSLRGLAGDNEQF
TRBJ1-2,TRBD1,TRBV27,ASSRDRANYGYT
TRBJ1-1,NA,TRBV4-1,ASSQVLEWADTEAF
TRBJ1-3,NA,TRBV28,ASSSSPVASSGNTIY
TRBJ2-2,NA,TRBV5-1,ASSTGLSTGELF
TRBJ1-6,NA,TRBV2,ASSAEDNRNSPLH
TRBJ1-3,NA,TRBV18,ASSPEVSGNTIY
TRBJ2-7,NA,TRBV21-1,ASIEKGQAYEQY
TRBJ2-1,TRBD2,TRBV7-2,ASSLGLAGYNEQF
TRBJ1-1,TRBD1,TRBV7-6,ASSIGQGSNTEAF
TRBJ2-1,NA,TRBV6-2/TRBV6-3,ASSLSGPFYNEQF
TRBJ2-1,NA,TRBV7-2,ASSLVHSSYNEQF
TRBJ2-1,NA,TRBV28,ASILSSSYNEQF
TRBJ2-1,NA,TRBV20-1,SAPRLGLQF
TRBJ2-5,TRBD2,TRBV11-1,ASSSVTGGPQETQY
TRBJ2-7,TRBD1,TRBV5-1,ASSPGTGGYEQY
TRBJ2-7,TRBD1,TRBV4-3,ASSHSPDRGEQY
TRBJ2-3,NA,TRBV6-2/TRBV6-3,ASSYRGSSTDTQY
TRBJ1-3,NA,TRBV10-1,ASLIGRRFGNTIY
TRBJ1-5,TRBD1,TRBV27,ASSGTGVRNQPQH
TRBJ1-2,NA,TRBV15,ATSRAGFNYGYT
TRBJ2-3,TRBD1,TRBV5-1,ASSRGQGNTDTQY
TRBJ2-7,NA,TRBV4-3,ASSSVGRGYEQY
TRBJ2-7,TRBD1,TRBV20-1,SASSPGQGSEQY